These T cell receptor beta chains were read from a single sample in a study of neurological immune-mediated disorders. TCRdb redid the calling of the 5' RACE reads with MiXCR, one entry per CDR3 protein. The table lists approximately 66,000 distinct CDR3 sequences, roughly 4.5% of them singletons. The sample taken for sequencing was PBMCs. The receptor set was obtained from a man aged 25-40 years with multiple sclerosis. Each CDR3 is given with its conserved first and last residue.

V gene,J gene,CDR3 protein
TRBV6-1,TRBJ2-2,CASSETLNTGELFF
TRBV28,TRBJ1-2,CASSFAGAGGYTF
TRBV20-1,TRBJ2-4,CSARASGLNIQYF
TRBV5-1,TRBJ1-1,CASSRDNTEAFF
TRBV12-3/TRBV12-4,TRBJ2-5,CASSFTLRTSGPNF
TRBV4-1,TRBJ2-1,CASSQPGLAANNEQFF
TRBV6-5,TRBJ1-1,CASSYLRQGNTEAFF
TRBV6-1,TRBJ1-1,CASSEPLGRVAEAFF
TRBV21-1,TRBJ2-7,CASSKGKGWPWGEQYF
TRBV7-2,TRBJ1-1,CASSAHMIGAFF
TRBV2,TRBJ1-6,CASSERDSRNSPLNF
TRBV5-1,TRBJ1-1,CASSSGTYTEAFF
TRBV4-1,TRBJ2-3,CASSRLWGQGRTDTQYF
TRBV7-9,TRBJ1-2,CASSSSQGDRLYGYTF
TRBV10-3,TRBJ1-4,CATKQGGDEKLFF
TRBV2,TRBJ1-2,CASQSFGGANYGYTF
TRBV12-5,TRBJ1-1,CASGLGLVVNTEAFF
TRBV3-1,TRBJ1-1,CASSPRTGLTTEAFF
TRBV7-9,TRBJ1-6,CASSAQGIRSPLHF
TRBV20-1,TRBJ2-3,CSARELNSRLPYF
TRBV7-8,TRBJ1-4,CASSQKRGYEKLFF
TRBV20-1,TRBJ2-7,CSARIRTYEQYF
TRBV3-1,TRBJ1-4,CASRVRGSEKLFF
TRBV5-1,TRBJ2-3,CASSLERTSGGADTQYF
TRBV5-1,TRBJ2-7,CASTMDRGYYEQYF
TRBV9,TRBJ2-1,CASSPGRVTYNEQFF
TRBV5-5,TRBJ2-1,CASRTSGGPYNEQFF
TRBV5-1,TRBJ1-1,CASSLGQMRGAEAFF
TRBV2,TRBJ1-1,CASSVAQSEAFF
TRBV20-1,TRBJ2-3,CSGWKGGTDTQYF
TRBV20-1,TRBJ1-5,CSATGGAGQPQHF
TRBV5-1,TRBJ2-1,CASSLGTSDYNEQFF
TRBV5-1,TRBJ2-1,CASSLEGVPYNEQFF
TRBV7-9,TRBJ2-1,CASSSSPGQGARNEQFF
TRBV10-1,TRBJ2-7,CASSETSGYSYEQYF
TRBV7-9,TRBJ2-1,CASSPMVGFKNNEQFF
TRBV12-3/TRBV12-4,TRBJ1-2,CASRPTGSYGYTF
TRBV4-1,TRBJ2-2,CASSHRQGWDTGELFF
TRBV19,TRBJ1-1,CASSMGGSYTEAFF
TRBV5-1,TRBJ2-6,CASSLDSLSGANVLTF
TRBV6-6,TRBJ2-2,CASRIDRGKGTGELFF
TRBV4-2,TRBJ1-1,CASSQALGQGGRGDTEAFF
TRBV10-3,TRBJ1-1,CAIKMGQGRTEAFF
TRBV6-6,TRBJ1-2,CASSYLGVHHGYTF
TRBV7-2,TRBJ2-7,CASSRATQGPPYF
TRBV12-3/TRBV12-4,TRBJ1-4,CASSLARTGAEKLFF
TRBV11-2,TRBJ2-7,CASSPLRNEQYF
TRBV18,TRBJ1-1,CASSLTGRLDTEAFF
TRBV20-1,TRBJ1-6,CSARTGVYNSPLHF
TRBV20-1,TRBJ2-3,CSARADLGRDTQYF
TRBV5-1,TRBJ2-3,CASSSDGQQADTQYF
TRBV7-9,TRBJ2-7,CASSLGYSSYEQYF
TRBV3-1,TRBJ1-5,CASSQGGTLLQHF
TRBV5-1,TRBJ1-1,CASSTSGTGITEAFF
TRBV11-1,TRBJ1-1,CASSYQGQVNTEAFF